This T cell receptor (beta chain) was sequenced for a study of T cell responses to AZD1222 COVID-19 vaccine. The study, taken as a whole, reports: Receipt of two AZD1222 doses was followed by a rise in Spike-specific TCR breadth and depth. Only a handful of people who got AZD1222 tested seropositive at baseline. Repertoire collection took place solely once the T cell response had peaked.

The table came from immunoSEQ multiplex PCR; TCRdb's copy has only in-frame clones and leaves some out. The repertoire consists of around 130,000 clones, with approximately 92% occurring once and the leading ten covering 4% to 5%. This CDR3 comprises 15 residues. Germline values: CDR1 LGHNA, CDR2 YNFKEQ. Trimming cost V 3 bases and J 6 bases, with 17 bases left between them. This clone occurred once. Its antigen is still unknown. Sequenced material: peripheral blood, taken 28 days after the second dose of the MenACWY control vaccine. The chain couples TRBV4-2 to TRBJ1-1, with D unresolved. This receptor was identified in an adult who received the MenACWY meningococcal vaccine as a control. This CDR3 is CASSHVFRGSPEAFF. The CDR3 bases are TGTGCCAGCAGCCACGTCTTTCGCGGGAGCCCTGAAGCTTTCTTT.